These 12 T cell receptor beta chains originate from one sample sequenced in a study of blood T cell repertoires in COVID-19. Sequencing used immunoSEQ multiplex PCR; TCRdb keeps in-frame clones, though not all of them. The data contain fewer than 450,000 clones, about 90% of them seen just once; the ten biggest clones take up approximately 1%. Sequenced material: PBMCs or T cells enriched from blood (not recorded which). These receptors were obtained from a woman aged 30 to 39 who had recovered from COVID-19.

CDR3 sequence: CASSQDWSRTSGVAVAKNIQYF. In DNA, the CDR3 is TGCGCCAGCAGCCAAGATTGGTCCCGGACTAGCGGGGTAGCCGTAGCCAAAAACATTCAGTACTTC. V and J are TRBV4-1 and TRBJ2-4, with TRBD2 matching over 12 bases. The CDR3 loop spans 22 amino acids. V lost 0 bases, J lost 0 bases, and 15 bases stayed unmatched. Germline V lookup: CDR1 MGHRA, CDR2 YSYEKL.

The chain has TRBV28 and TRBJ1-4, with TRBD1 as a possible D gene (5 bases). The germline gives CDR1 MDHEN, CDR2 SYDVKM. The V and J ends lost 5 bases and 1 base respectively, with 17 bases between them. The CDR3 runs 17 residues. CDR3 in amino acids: CASSAHTNGGTNEKLFF. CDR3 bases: TGTGCCAGCAGTGCCCACACCAACGGGGGAACTAATGAAAAACTGTTTTTT.

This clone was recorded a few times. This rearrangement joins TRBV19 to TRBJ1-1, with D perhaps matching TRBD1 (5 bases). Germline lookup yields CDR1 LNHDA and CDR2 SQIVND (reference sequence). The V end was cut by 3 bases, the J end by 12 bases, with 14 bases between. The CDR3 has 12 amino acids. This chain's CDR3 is CASSMVRGWTFF. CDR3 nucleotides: TGTGCCAGTAGTATGGTAAGGGGCTGGACTTTCTTT.

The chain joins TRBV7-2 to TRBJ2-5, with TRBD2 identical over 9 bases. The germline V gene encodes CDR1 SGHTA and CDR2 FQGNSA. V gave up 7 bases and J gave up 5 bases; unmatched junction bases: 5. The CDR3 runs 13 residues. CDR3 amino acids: CASIGLAPETQYF. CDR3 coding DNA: TGTGCCAGCATCGGACTAGCGCCGGAGACCCAGTACTTC.

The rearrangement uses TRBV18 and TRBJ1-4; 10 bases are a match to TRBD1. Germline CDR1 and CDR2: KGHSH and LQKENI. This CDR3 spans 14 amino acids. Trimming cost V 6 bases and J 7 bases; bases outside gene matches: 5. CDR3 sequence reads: CASSGTGVGEKLFF. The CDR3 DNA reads TGTGCCAGCTCCGGGACAGGGGTTGGTGAAAAACTGTTTTTT.

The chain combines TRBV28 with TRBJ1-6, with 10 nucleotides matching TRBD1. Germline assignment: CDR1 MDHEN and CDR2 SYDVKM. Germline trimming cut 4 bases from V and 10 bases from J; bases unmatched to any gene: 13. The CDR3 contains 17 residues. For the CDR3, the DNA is TGTGCCAGCAGTTCCACCGGGACAGGGGCTCGGAACTCACCCCTCCACTTT. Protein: CASSSTGTGARNSPLHF. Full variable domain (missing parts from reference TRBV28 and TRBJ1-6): DVKVTQSSRYLVKRTGEKVFLECVQDMDHENMFWYRQDPGLGLRLIYFSYDVKMKEKGDIPEGYSVSREKKERFSLILESASTNQTSMYLCASSSTGTGARNSPLHFGNGTRLTVT.

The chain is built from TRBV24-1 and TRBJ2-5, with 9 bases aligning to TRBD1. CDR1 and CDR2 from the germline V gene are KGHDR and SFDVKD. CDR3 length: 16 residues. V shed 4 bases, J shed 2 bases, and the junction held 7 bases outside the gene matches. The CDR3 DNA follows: TGTGCCACCAGTGAGTCCGGGACAGGGACTCAAGAGACCCAGTACTTC. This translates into CATSESGTGTQETQYF.

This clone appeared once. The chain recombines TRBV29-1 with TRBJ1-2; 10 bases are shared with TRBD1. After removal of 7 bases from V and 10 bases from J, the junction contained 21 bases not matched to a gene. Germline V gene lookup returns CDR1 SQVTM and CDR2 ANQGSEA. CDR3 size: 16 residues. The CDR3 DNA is TGCAGCGCAACCGGGACAGGGGAAAGAGGCGATATCGACTACACCTTC. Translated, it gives CSATGTGERGDIDYTF.

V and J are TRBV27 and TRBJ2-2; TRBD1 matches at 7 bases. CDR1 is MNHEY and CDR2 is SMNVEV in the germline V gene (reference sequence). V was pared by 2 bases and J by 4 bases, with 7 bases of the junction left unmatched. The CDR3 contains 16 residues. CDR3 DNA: TGTGCCAGCAGTTTAACGACCGCAGGGGGCACCGGGGAGCTGTTTTTT. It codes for CASSLTTAGGTGELFF.

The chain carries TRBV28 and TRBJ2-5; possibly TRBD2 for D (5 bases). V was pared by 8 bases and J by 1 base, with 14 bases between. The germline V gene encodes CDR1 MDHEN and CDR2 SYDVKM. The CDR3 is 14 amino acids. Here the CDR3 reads CASLGLGVQETQYF. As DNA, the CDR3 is TGTGCCAGCTTAGGACTCGGGGTCCAAGAGACCCAGTACTTC.

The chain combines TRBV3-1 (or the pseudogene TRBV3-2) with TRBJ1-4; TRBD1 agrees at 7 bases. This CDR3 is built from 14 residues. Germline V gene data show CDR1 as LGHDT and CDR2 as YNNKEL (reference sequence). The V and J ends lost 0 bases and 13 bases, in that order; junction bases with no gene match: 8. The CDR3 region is CASSQEGRGERLFF. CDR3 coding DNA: TGTGCCAGCAGCCAAGAAGGCAGGGGGGAGAGACTGTTTTTT.

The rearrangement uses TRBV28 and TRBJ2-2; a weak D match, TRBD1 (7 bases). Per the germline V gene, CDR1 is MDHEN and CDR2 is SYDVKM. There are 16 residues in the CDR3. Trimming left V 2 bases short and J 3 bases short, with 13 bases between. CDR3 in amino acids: CASSLAGQKYTGELFF. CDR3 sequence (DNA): TGTGCCAGCAGTTTAGCGGGACAGAAGTACACCGGGGAGCTGTTTTTT.